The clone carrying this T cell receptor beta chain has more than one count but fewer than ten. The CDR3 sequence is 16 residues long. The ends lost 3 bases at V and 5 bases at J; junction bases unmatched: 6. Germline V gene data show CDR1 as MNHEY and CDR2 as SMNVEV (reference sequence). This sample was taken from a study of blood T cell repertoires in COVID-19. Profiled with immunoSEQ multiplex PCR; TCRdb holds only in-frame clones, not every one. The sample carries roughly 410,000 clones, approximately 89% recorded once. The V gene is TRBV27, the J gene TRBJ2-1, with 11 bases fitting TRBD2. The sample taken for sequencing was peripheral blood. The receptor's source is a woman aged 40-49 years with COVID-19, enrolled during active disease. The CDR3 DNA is TGTGCCAGCAGTTTTATAGCGGGAGGGCCTAACAATGAGCAGTTCTTC. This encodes CASSFIAGGPNNEQFF.